Each of the 2 T cell receptor beta chains below was sequenced from the same sample in a study of T cell repertoires in cytomegalovirus infection. These TCRs are of unknown antigen specificity. TCRdb fed the reads into MiXCR, producing one record per CDR3 protein. The top ten clones hold 13% of a sample with approximately 910,000 distinct CDR3 sequences, under 40% of them seen once. Sequences were derived from cultured CD8+ T cells from PBMCs, sampled from culture after CMV antigen stimulation. The receptors stem from a human donor in good health (CMV status not recorded). Some clones in this sample may be carry-over from other donors' samples.

This clonotype occurred many times. The V and J genes are TRBV7-2 and TRBJ2-3; D is unclear. The CDR3 loop spans 14 amino acids. Trimming took 1 base from V and 3 from J, leaving 8 bases between them. Germline V gene sequence: CDR1 SGHTA, CDR2 FQGNSA. CDR3 residues: CASSLDPLTDTQYF. The CDR3 coding sequence is TGTGCCAGCAGCTTAGACCCATTGACAGATACGCAGTATTTT.

The V gene is TRBV2, the J gene TRBJ2-7; D is uncertain. Germline V gives CDR1 SNHLY, CDR2 FYNNEI. The CDR3 is made up of 10 amino acids. V dropped 6 bases and J dropped 6 bases, with 6 bases sitting between them. The CDR3 nucleotides read TGTGCCAGCAGCGGGTCCGAGCAGTACTTC. Protein product: CASSGSEQYF.